The clone carrying this T cell receptor (beta chain) was picked up many times. The antigen remains unidentified. Building the TCR beta libraries relied on iRepertoire HTBI primers, and CDR3 regions underwent Arm-PCR. TCRdb ran MiXCR on the multiplex PCR reads and lists one entry per CDR3 protein. Found here are under 450,000 distinct CDR3 sequences, around 22% of them singletons; the top ten hold roughly 28%. Time point noted: persistent/refractory GD, antithyroid drugs over 5 years with positive TRAb. Extracted RNA from PBMCs served as the source of the TCR library. Xi'an, China, was home to the endocrinology department that provided patients. This CDR3 region has 16 residues. The J segment lost 4 bases and the V segment lost 0 bases, leaving 8 bases of the junction unmatched. CDR1 is SNHLY and CDR2 is FYNNEI in the germline V gene. The data derive from a study of regulatory T cells in long-lasting Graves disease. Study-wide points: TRBV28, TRBJ1-2 and TRBJ2-5 were favored in persistent disease.

Material: peripheral blood mononuclear cells (PBMCs), obtained when the disease was refractory, from a patient treated with antithyroid drugs. The sequence derives from a female donor with Graves disease. V gene TRBV2 combines with J gene TRBJ2-5; 7 bases line up with TRBD2. The CDR3 DNA reads TGTGCCAGCAGTGAAGCGCTTCTGAGCGGGGCAGAGACCCAGTACTTC. Translation gives CASSEALLSGAETQYF.